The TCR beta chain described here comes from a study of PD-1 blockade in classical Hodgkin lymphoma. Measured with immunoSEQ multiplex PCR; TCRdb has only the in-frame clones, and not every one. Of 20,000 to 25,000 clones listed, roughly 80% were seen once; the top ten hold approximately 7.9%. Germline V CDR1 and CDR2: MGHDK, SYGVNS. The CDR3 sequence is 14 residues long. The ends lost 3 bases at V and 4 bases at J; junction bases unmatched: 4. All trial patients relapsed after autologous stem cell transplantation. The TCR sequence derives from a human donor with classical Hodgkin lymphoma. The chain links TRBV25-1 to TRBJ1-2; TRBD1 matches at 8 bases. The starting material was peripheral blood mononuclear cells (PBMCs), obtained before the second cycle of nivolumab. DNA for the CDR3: TGTGCCAGCAGTGACACAGGGGGATCCTATGGCTACACCTTC. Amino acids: CASSDTGGSYGYTF.